This record covers a single T cell receptor beta chain. Sequenced by immunoSEQ multiplex PCR; TCRdb stores in-frame clones only, minus some. This sample carries around 63,000 clones, 87% of them seen once, and the ten largest clones take under 2.5%. The data are from a study of control samples from healthy donors and cancer patients. The TCR comes from a woman aged 50 to 60 with head and neck cancer. Sequencing was done on a sample of PBMCs.

CDR3 sequence reads: CASSPEASGGLEQFF. CDR3 sequence (DNA): TGTGCCAGCTCACCGGAGGCTAGCGGGGGCCTAGAGCAGTTCTTC. V gene TRBV18 combines with J gene TRBJ2-1, with 10 bases that match TRBD2. In germline, CDR1 is KGHSH, CDR2 LQKENI. V dropped 3 bases and J dropped 10; count of bases not matched to a gene: 9. This CDR3 has 15 amino acids.